This T cell receptor beta chain was captured in a study of response to subunit inactivated influenza vaccine. Overall study findings and caveats: Few new T cells, the authors suggested, are recruited by each seasonal influenza vaccination.

CDR3 length equals 15 residues. Trimming at V came to 0 bases and at J to 7 bases, leaving 4 bases not matched to a gene. Germline V gene data show CDR1 as SGHDT and CDR2 as YYEEEE. TCRdb re-analysed the RT-PCR reads in MiXCR, keeping a single row per CDR3 protein. The sample consists of 500,000 or so distinct CDR3 sequences, about 17% of them appearing once. This clonotype appeared many times. Its target is not known. This sequence was found in a man aged 50 to 69 who received an inactivated influenza vaccine. Sequencing used CD4+ T cells sorted from PBMCs, obtained about 24 months after vaccination. This chain links TRBV5-6 with TRBJ2-3, with TRBD2 matching over 11 bases. The CDR3 DNA reads TGTGCCAGCAGCTTGGAGCTAGCGGGGGGATATACGCAGTATTTT. It specifies CASSLELAGGYTQYF. Drawing the rest from reference TRBV5-6 and TRBJ2-3, the complete variable domain is DAGVTQSPTHLIKTRGQQVTLRCSPKSGHDTVSWYQQALGQGPQFIFQYYEEEERQRGNFPDRFSGHQFPNYSSELNVNALLLGDSALYLCASSLELAGGYTQYFGPGTRLTVL.